This T cell receptor beta chain was sequenced in a study of blood T cell repertoires in COVID-19. The data were produced by immunoSEQ multiplex PCR, yet TCRdb's version contains in-frame clones alone and is incomplete. The data contain about 290,000 clones, around 81% of them singletons. J lost 11 bases, V lost 4 bases, and 3 bases had no gene match. The CDR3 is made up of 12 amino acids. The germline V gene encodes CDR1 SGHVS and CDR2 FNYEAQ. This chain connects TRBV7-6 to TRBJ2-1; 9 bases are shared with TRBD1. The sample consisted of peripheral blood. The TCR originated in a woman aged 45-59 years with active or convalescent COVID-19. This CDR3 is CASSSGTGKQFF. DNA of the CDR3: TGTGCCAGCAGCTCCGGGACAGGGAAGCAGTTCTTC.